These 17 T cell receptor beta chains originate from one sample sequenced in a study of blood T cell repertoires in COVID-19. The method was immunoSEQ multiplex PCR; TCRdb's version includes in-frame clones alone and lacks a portion of them. Of 55,000 to 75,000 clones in the sample, about 80% are singletons; the top ten hold about 9.8%. The sequencing input was peripheral blood. Receptors were obtained from a human donor in a cohort sampled during active COVID-19.

This chain joins TRBV7-2 and TRBJ2-7; possibly TRBD2 for D (6 bases). Trimming cost V 0 bases and J 0 bases, with 6 bases left between them. Germline-derived CDR1 and CDR2 are SGHTA and FQGNSA. This CDR3 region has 14 residues. The CDR3 region has the DNA TGTGCCAGCAGCTTAGCACTAGCCTCCTACGAGCAGTACTTC. It codes for CASSLALASYEQYF.

The gene calls are TRBV28 and TRBJ2-7; D unclear. The CDR3 covers 11 residues. The V gene's germline CDR1 is MDHEN and CDR2 SYDVKM. The V and J ends lost 5 bases and 7 bases respectively, with 9 bases between them. The CDR3 protein is CASSTRREQYF. The CDR3 DNA follows: TGTGCCAGCAGTACCCGTCGGGAGCAGTACTTC.

The V gene is TRBV11-2, the J gene TRBJ2-7, with 10 bases that match TRBD1. V lost 5 bases and J lost 5; bases outside the gene matches: 15. CDR1 SGHAT and CDR2 FQNNGV come from the germline V gene. The CDR3 has 17 residues. CDR3 amino acids: CASSVTSGTGAGHEQYF. The DNA for the CDR3 is TGTGCCAGCAGCGTAACGTCGGGGACAGGGGCAGGCCACGAGCAGTACTTC.

V is TRBV18 and J is TRBJ2-1; 12 nucleotides match TRBD1. This CDR3 region has 14 residues. Germline lookup yields CDR1 KGHSH and CDR2 LQKENI. Unmatched junction bases numbered 7, after V lost 6 bases and J lost 10 bases. As DNA, the CDR3 is TGTGCCAGCTCCTCGGGACAGGGGGCGCAGGAGCAGTTCTTC. Protein product: CASSSGQGAQEQFF.

The chain carries TRBV24-1 and TRBJ2-2; TRBD1 matches at 9 bases. V lost 4 bases to trimming and J lost 4 bases; unmatched junction nucleotides: 6. The CDR3 loop spans 16 amino acids. CDR1 is KGHDR, CDR2 SFDVKD, per germline. Written as DNA, the CDR3 is TGTGCCACCAGTGACCCCGGGACAGGGCCCACCGGGGAGCTGTTTTTT. As protein: CATSDPGTGPTGELFF.

This chain joins TRBV7-2 and TRBJ2-7; a possible D gene is TRBD2 (5 bases). The CDR3 covers 14 residues. CDR1 and CDR2 from the germline V gene are SGHTA and FQGNSA. Between the trimmed V and J ends, which lost 2 bases and 5 bases, there was a span of 13 bases. CDR3 sequence: CASSLNRGANEQYF. In nucleotides, the CDR3 is TGTGCCAGCAGCTTAAACCGGGGAGCCAACGAGCAGTACTTC.

The chain links TRBV28 to TRBJ1-1; 10 bases are a match to TRBD1. Trimming took 8 bases from V and 1 from J; bases not matched to a gene: 4. The CDR3 runs to 14 residues. CDR1 MDHEN and CDR2 SYDVKM come from the germline V gene. The CDR3 DNA reads TGTGCCAGCCGGGGACAGGGGTGGAACACTGAAGCTTTCTTT. Encoded protein: CASRGQGWNTEAFF.

The chain links TRBV19 to TRBJ2-3; tentative D call: TRBD2 (5 bases). This CDR3 spans 15 amino acids. Germline V gene sequence: CDR1 LNHDA, CDR2 SQIVND (reference sequence). Trimming pared 7 bases from V and 2 bases from J, leaving 16 bases between. The CDR3 DNA sequence: TGTGCCAGTAAATTGAGCGGCTCGTTCACAGATACGCAGTATTTT. Its protein product is CASKLSGSFTDTQYF. The full variable domain, completed using reference TRBV19 and TRBJ2-3, is DGGITQSPKYLFRKEGQNVTLSCEQNLNHDAMYWYRQDPGQGLRLIYYSQIVNDFQKGDIAEGYSVSREKKESFPLTVTSAQKNPTAFYLCASKLSGSFTDTQYFGPGTRLTVL.

The genes are TRBV6-1 and TRBJ2-3; maybe TRBD2 (5 bases). This CDR3 region has 15 residues. The V and J ends lost 3 bases and 2 bases respectively, with 12 bases between them. The germline CDR1 and CDR2 sequences are MNHNS and SASEGT. The CDR3 bases are TGTGCCAGCAGTGATAGTAGAGGGTACACAGATACGCAGTATTTT. Encoded protein: CASSDSRGYTDTQYF.

J is TRBJ2-5 and V is TRBV5-1, with 11 bases matching TRBD1. Germline CDR1 and CDR2: SGHRS and YFSETQ. With 3 bases clipped from V and 4 bases from J, the junction kept 11 bases outside the gene matches. The CDR3 runs to 17 residues. The CDR3 region is CASSWPRRDRGLETQYF. In DNA, the CDR3 is TGCGCCAGCAGCTGGCCCCGCCGGGACAGGGGGTTAGAGACCCAGTACTTC. Full variable domain (remainder filled in from reference TRBV5-1 and TRBJ2-5): KAGVTQTPRYLIKTRGQQVTLSCSPISGHRSVSWYQQTPGQGLQFLFEYFSETQRNKGNFPGRFSGRQFSNSRSEMNVSTLELGDSALYLCASSWPRRDRGLETQYFGPGTRLLVL.

The chain joins TRBV18 to TRBJ2-5; 8 bases line up with TRBD2. The CDR3 has 14 residues. Germline V gene data show CDR1 as KGHSH and CDR2 as LQKENI. V was pared by 6 bases and J by 5 bases, with 8 bases of the junction left unmatched. The CDR3 nucleotides are TGTGCCAGCTCCACTCGGGGGGGCGTCGAGACCCAGTACTTC. Translation: CASSTRGGVETQYF.

The rearrangement links TRBV28 to TRBJ2-1, with 9 bases lining up with TRBD1. With V trimmed by 5 bases and J by 12 bases, 14 bases remained unmatched. Germline V gene sequence: CDR1 MDHEN, CDR2 SYDVKM. The CDR3 length is 15 residues. CDR3 DNA: TGTGCCAGCAGTCCCCGGGACAGGGTACACACGGGGCAGTTCTTC. Protein: CASSPRDRVHTGQFF.

The rearrangement links TRBV15 to TRBJ2-7, with TRBD1 identical over 8 bases. The length of the CDR3 is 15 residues. V lost 0 bases to trimming and J lost 4 bases; unmatched junction nucleotides: 5. Germline V gives CDR1 LNHNV, CDR2 YYDKDF (reference sequence). The CDR3 DNA reads as TGTGCCACCAGCAGAGATGCAGGGGGCTTGTACGAGCAGTACTTC. Translated: CATSRDAGGLYEQYF. The full variable domain, in which reference TRBV15 and TRBJ2-7 provide the parts outside the CDR3, is DAMVIQNPRYQVTQFGKPVTLSCSQTLNHNVMYWYQQKSSQAPKLLFHYYDKDFNNEADTPDNFQSRRPNTSFCFLDIRSPGLGDTAMYLCATSRDAGGLYEQYFGPGTRLTVT.

Of note for this clone: This may come from a read error, since a much larger clone is one base off. No conserved phenylalanine or tryptophan is present at the end of the CDR3, so a read error is the likely explanation. V and J are TRBV29-1 and TRBJ1-2; D remains ambiguous. Germline V lookup: CDR1 SQVTM, CDR2 ANQGSEA. The CDR3 extends over 11 amino acids. Trimming removed 1 base from V and 4 bases from J, with 4 bases in between. This CDR3 reads CSVEGAYGYTV. The CDR3 bases are TGCAGCGTTGAAGGGGCCTATGGCTACACCGTC.

This clone was found once. The rearrangement uses TRBV4-1 and TRBJ2-7; 7 nucleotides align to TRBD2. V gave up 0 bases and J gave up 4 bases; unmatched junction bases: 6. Germline CDR1 is MGHRA and CDR2 is YSYEKL. The CDR3 runs to 15 residues. The chain's CDR3 is CASSQDPGLRYEQYF. For the CDR3, the DNA is TGCGCCAGCAGCCAAGATCCGGGACTACGATACGAGCAGTACTTC.

The gene calls are TRBV28 and TRBJ2-7; 10 positions match TRBD1. Germline CDR1 reads MDHEN; CDR2 reads SYDVKM. The CDR3 length is 15 residues. The trim removed 3 bases at V and 3 bases at J, leaving 5 bases unmatched. The CDR3 here is CASSLGTGEGYEQYF. CDR3 nucleotides: TGTGCCAGCAGTTTGGGGACAGGGGAGGGCTACGAGCAGTACTTC.

This chain joins TRBV10-3 and TRBJ1-6; TRBD1 matches 8 bases. Germline trimming cut 5 bases from V and 8 bases from J; bases unmatched to any gene: 5. The CDR3 is 14 amino acids. Germline CDR1 ENHRY, CDR2 SYGVKD. The CDR3 sequence is CAISPGQGDSPLHF. DNA of the CDR3: TGTGCCATCAGTCCCGGACAGGGTGATTCACCCCTCCACTTT.